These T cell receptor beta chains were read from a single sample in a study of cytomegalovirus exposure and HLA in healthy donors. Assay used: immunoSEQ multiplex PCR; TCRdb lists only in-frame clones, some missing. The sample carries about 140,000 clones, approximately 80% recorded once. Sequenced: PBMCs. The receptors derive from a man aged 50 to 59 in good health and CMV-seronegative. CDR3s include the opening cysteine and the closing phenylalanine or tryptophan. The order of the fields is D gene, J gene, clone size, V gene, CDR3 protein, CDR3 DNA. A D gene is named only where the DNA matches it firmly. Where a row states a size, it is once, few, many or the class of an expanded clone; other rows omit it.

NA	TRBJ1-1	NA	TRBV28	CASSLEVAFF	TGTGCCAGCAGTTTGGAGGTGGCTTTCTTT
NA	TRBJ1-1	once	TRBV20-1	CSVGSRGGAFF	TGCAGTGTGGGCAGCCGGGGGGGAGCTTTCTTT
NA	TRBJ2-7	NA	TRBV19	CASSPTLGPGNYEQYF	TGTGCCAGTAGCCCGACTCTGGGCCCCGGGAACTACGAGCAGTACTTC
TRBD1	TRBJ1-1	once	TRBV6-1	CASSEGLGTVIEAFF	TGTGCCAGCAGTGAAGGGCTCGGGACAGTCATTGAAGCTTTCTTT
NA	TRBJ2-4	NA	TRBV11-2	CASSLEWGGGGKNIQYF	TGTGCCAGCAGCTTAGAATGGGGGGGAGGGGGCAAAAACATTCAGTACTTC
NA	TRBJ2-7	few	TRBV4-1	CASSQDRVLAAYEQYF	TGCGCCAGCAGCCAAGATCGGGTACTAGCTGCCTACGAGCAGTACTTC
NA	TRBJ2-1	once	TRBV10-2	CASTSGLTYNEQFF	TGCGCCAGCACTTCGGGATTAACCTACAATGAGCAGTTCTTC
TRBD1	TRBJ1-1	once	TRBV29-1	CSVGDRGGSNTEAFF	TGCAGCGTTGGGGACAGGGGGGGATCGAACACTGAAGCTTTCTTT
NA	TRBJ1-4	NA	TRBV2	CASSVTEGFEKLFF	TGTGCCAGCAGTGTCACAGAGGGTTTCGAAAAACTGTTTTTT
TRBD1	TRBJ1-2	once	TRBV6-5	CASSYSTGGRGGYTF	TGTGCCAGCAGTTACTCGACAGGGGGAAGGGGTGGCTACACCTTC
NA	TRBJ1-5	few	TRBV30	CAWSVGTNQPQHF	TGTGCCTGGAGTGTTGGCACGAATCAGCCCCAGCATTTT
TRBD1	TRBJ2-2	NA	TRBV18	CASSPPGQGTGELFF	TGTGCCAGCTCACCACCGGGACAGGGTACCGGGGAGCTGTTTTTT
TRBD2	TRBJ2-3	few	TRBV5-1	CASSPRTRTSGTDTQYF	TGCGCCAGCAGCCCCCGGACTAGGACTAGCGGCACAGATACGCAGTATTTT
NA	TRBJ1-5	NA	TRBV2	CASMISPSPNQPQHF	TGTGCCAGCATGATTAGTCCATCCCCTAATCAGCCCCAGCATTTT
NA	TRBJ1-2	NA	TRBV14	CASSLVRGRGYTF	TGTGCCAGCAGCCTTGTTAGGGGTCGGGGCTACACCTTC
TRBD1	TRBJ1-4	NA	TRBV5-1	CASSWGQLNEKLFF	TGCGCCAGCAGCTGGGGACAGCTCAATGAAAAACTGTTTTTT
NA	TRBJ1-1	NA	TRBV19	CASSVPRGNTEAFF	TGTGCCAGTAGTGTACCGCGGGGTAACACTGAAGCTTTCTTT
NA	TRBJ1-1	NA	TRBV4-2	CASSPGHEMNTEAFF	TGTGCCAGCAGCCCAGGCCACGAGATGAACACTGAAGCTTTCTTT
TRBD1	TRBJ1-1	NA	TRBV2	CASRGQGASTEAFF	TGTGCCAGCAGAGGACAGGGGGCGAGCACTGAAGCTTTCTTT
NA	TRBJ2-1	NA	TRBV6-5	CASSTEGSYNEQFF	TGTGCCAGTTCCACGGAGGGCTCCTACAATGAGCAGTTCTTC
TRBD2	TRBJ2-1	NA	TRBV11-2	CASSLWGLAGDNEQFF	TGTGCCAGCAGCTTGTGGGGACTAGCGGGAGACAATGAGCAGTTCTTC
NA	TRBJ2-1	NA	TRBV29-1	CSFSWRGFPYNEQFF	TGCAGCTTTTCGTGGAGGGGATTCCCCTACAATGAGCAGTTCTTC
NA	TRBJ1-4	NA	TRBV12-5	CASGLVGRTSTNEKLFF	TGTGCTAGTGGTTTGGTGGGCAGAACTTCAACTAATGAAAAACTGTTTTTT
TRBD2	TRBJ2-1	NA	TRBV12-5	CASGLTSGGARNEQFF	TGTGCTAGTGGTTTGACTAGCGGGGGGGCACGGAATGAGCAGTTCTTC
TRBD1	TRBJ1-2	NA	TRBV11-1	CASSLHRGWNYGYTF	TGTGCCAGCAGCTTACACAGGGGATGGAACTATGGCTACACCTTC
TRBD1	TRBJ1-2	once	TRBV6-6	CASRDQRGPTDYGYTF	TGTGCCAGCAGAGACCAGAGGGGGCCCACTGATTATGGCTACACCTTC
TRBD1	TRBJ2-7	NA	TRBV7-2	CASSVRDRVSHEQYF	TGTGCCAGCAGCGTCCGGGACAGGGTCTCGCACGAGCAGTACTTC
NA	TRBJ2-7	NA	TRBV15	CATSRDLAGFGYEQYF	TGTGCCACCAGCAGAGATTTGGCAGGGTTTGGCTACGAGCAGTACTTC
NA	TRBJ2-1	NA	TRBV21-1	CASSKGLSEQFF	TGTGCCAGCAGCAAAGGTTTGAGTGAGCAGTTCTTC
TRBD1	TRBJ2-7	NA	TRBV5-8	CASSLRTGAMSSYEQYF	TGTGCCAGCAGCTTGCGAACAGGGGCCATGAGCTCCTACGAGCAGTACTTC
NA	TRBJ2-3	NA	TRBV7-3	CASSTSGGTQYF	TGTGCCAGCAGCACAAGCGGCGGTACGCAGTATTTT